This entry describes one T cell receptor beta chain. These data are taken from a study of blood T cell repertoires in COVID-19. Background on the study: Samples representing acute and convalescent COVID-19 were sourced from the United States, Italy and Spain.

Trimming at V came to 4 bases and at J to 5 bases, leaving 8 bases not matched to a gene. CDR1 and CDR2 from the germline V gene are KGHSH and LQKENI. The CDR3 covers 16 residues. The assay was immunoSEQ multiplex PCR, and TCRdb's table has in-frame clones only and misses some. The sample contains about 220,000 clones, roughly nine tenths of which appear only once. This clonotype originated in a woman aged 30 to 39 who had recovered from COVID-19. This chain uses TRBV18 with TRBJ1-6, with TRBD1 matching over 7 bases. The source material was PBMCs or T cells enriched from blood (not recorded which). The CDR3 DNA is TGTGCCAGCTCACTTCGAACCGGGACAGATAATTCACCCCTCCACTTT. Translating it yields CASSLRTGTDNSPLHF.